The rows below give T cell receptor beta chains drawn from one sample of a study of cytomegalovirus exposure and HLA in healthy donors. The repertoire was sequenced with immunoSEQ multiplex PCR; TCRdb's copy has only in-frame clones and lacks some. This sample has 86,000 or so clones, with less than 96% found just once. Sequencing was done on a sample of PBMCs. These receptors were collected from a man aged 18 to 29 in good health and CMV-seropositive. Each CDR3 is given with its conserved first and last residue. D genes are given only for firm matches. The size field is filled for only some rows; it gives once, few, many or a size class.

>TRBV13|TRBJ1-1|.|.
TGTGCCAGCAGCGATAGAAAGGCAGGGGCCGACGAAGCTTTCTTT
CASSDRKAGADEAFF
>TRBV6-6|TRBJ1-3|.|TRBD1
TGTGCCAGTGGACAGGGCCGAAACACCATATATTTT
CASGQGRNTIYF
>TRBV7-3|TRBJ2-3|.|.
TGTGCCAGCAGCTCTCGTGGTGGCAGTCCAGATACGCAGTATTTT
CASSSRGGSPDTQYF
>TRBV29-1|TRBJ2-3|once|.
TGCAGCGTTGGCGATGATACGCAGTATTTT
CSVGDDTQYF
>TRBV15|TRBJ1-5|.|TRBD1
TGTGCCACCAGCAGAGAGGGAGACAGGGCGCAACAGCCCCAGCATTTT
CATSREGDRAQQPQHF
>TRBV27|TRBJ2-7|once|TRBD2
TGTGCCAGCAGTCCCATAATAGCGGGAGGGCGCGAGCAGTACTTC
CASSPIIAGGREQYF
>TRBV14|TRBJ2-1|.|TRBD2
TGTGCCAGCAGCCAAGATGCTAGCGGCTACAATGAGCAGTTCTTC
CASSQDASGYNEQFF
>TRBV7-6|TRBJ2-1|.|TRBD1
TGTGCCAGCAGCCGCCCAGGACAGGGGGCCAACGAGGGGTTCAATGAGCAGTTCTTC
CASSRPGQGANEGFNEQFF
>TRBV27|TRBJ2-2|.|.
TGTGCCAGCAGGTTTAGGTCCAGGGGCACCGGGGAGCTGTTTTTT
CASRFRSRGTGELFF
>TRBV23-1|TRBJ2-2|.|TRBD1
TGCGCCAGCAGTCAGAACCGGGACAGGGTTGACACCGGGGAGCTGTTTTTT
CASSQNRDRVDTGELFF
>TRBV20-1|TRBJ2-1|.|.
TGCAGTGTTACAGGGCGCAATGAGCAGTTCTTC
CSVTGRNEQFF
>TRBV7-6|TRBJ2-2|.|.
TGTGCCAGCAGCATCGTTGTCGGGGAGCTGTTTTTT
CASSIVVGELFF
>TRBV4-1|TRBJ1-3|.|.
TGCGCCAGCAGCCTCTATTTACTCTCTGGAAACACCATATATTTT
CASSLYLLSGNTIYF
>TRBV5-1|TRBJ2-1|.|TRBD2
TGCGCCAGCAGCCTAGGACTAGCGAGGGCTGAGCAGTTCTTC
CASSLGLARAEQFF
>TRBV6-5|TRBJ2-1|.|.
TGTGCCAGCAGTTACTCCGCAGGGTACAATGAGCAGTTCTTC
CASSYSAGYNEQFF
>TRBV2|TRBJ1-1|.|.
TGTGCCAGCAGGGGAGAGGTTACAGCAAACACTGAAGCTTTCTTT
CASRGEVTANTEAFF
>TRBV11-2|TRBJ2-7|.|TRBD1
TGTGCCAGCAGTTACCCGGGACAGCCCTACGAGCAGTACTTC
CASSYPGQPYEQYF
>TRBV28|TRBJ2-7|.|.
TGTGCCAGCAGGGTCTCGGACGAGCAGTACTTC
CASRVSDEQYF
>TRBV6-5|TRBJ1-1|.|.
TGTGCCAGCAGGGGGGGTTTGGTCACTGAAGCTTTCTTT
CASRGGLVTEAFF
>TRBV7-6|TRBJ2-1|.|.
TGTGCCAGCAGGAAAGGGGCTAGCGACTACAATGAGCAGTTCTTC
CASRKGASDYNEQFF
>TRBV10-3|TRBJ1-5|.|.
TGTGCCATCAGTGAGAGACAGGATTTGGGTGGTTGGGTTCAGCCCCAGCATTTT
CAISERQDLGGWVQPQHF
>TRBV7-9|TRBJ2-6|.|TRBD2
TGTGCCAGCAGCCTTGGGACTAGCGGGAGCGGTGGGGCCAACGTCCTGACTTTC
CASSLGTSGSGGANVLTF
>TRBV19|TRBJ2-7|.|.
TGTGCCAGTAGTAATTACGGGAACTCCTACGAGCAGTACTTC
CASSNYGNSYEQYF
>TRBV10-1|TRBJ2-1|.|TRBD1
TGCGCCAGCAGTCAGACAGGGTTGTACAATGAGCAGTTCTTC
CASSQTGLYNEQFF
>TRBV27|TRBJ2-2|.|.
TGTGCCAGCAGTTTATCTTTGCAGGGGCCCACCGGGGAGCTGTTTTTT
CASSLSLQGPTGELFF
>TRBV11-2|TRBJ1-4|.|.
TGTGCCAGCAGCTTAGATGGGCACCCCCCTGCAACTAATGAAAAACTGTTTTTT
CASSLDGHPPATNEKLFF
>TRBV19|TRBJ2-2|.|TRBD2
TGTGCCAGTAGTACCCCCTGGACTAGGGGCACCGGGGAGCTGTTTTTT
CASSTPWTRGTGELFF
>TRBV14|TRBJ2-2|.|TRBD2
TGTGCCAGCAGCCAAGGAGGACTAGCGGTAAACACCGGGGAGCTGTTTTTT
CASSQGGLAVNTGELFF
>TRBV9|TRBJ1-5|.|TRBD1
TGTGCCAGCAGCCCAGGACAGGGGGCGGCGGGTCAGCCCCAGCATTTT
CASSPGQGAAGQPQHF
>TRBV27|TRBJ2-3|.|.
TGTGCCAGCAGGAGCCCATTCGGTCTCACAGATACGCAGTATTTT
CASRSPFGLTDTQYF
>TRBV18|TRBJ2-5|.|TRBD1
TGTGCCAGCTCACCAACGACAGGGGGAGAGACCCAGTACTTC
CASSPTTGGETQYF
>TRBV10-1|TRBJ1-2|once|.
TGCGCCAGCAGTACCGACAGAGGCTATGGCTACACCTTC
CASSTDRGYGYTF
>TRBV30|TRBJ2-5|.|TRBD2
TGTGCCTCCGATCCGACTAGCGGAAAAGAGACCCAGTACTTC
CASDPTSGKETQYF
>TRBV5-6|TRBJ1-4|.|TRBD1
TGTGCCAGCAGCTTGGCGATGGACAGGGAAAAACTGTTTTTT
CASSLAMDREKLFF
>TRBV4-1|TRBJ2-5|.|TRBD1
TGCGCCAGCAGCCAAGAAGGGGGCCCCGGCATCCGGGAGACCCAGTACTTC
CASSQEGGPGIRETQYF
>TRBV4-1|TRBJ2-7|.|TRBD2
TGCGCCAGCAGCCCCGGGGGGTTCTACGAGCAGTACTTC
CASSPGGFYEQYF
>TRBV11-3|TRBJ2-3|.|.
TGTGCCAGCAGCTTCCAGGTCACAGATACGCAGTATTTT
CASSFQVTDTQYF